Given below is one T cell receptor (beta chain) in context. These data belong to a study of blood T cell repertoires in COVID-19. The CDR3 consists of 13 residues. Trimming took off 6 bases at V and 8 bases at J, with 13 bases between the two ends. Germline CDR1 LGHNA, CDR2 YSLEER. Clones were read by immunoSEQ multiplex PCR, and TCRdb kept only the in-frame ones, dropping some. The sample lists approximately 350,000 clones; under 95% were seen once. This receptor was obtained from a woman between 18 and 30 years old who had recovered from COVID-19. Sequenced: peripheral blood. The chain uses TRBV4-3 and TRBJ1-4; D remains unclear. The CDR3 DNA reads TGCGCCAGCAGAACCAGGTCAGGCGAAAAACTGTTTTTT. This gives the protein CASRTRSGEKLFF.